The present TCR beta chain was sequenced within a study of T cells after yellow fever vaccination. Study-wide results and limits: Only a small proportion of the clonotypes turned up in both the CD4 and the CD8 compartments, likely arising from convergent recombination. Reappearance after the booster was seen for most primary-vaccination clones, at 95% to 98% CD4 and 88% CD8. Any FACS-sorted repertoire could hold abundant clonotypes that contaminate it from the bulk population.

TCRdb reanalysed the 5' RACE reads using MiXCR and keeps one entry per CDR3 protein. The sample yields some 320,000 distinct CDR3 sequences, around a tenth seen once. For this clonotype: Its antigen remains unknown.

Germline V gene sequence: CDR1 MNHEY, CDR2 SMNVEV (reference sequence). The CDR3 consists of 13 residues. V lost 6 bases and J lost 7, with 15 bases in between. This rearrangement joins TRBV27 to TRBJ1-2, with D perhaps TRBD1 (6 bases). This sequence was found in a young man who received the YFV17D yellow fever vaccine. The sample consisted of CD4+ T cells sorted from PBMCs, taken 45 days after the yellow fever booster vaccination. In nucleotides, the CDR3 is TGTGCCAGCAGCAACAACAGGGAAGTTGGCTACACCTTC. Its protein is CASSNNREVGYTF.